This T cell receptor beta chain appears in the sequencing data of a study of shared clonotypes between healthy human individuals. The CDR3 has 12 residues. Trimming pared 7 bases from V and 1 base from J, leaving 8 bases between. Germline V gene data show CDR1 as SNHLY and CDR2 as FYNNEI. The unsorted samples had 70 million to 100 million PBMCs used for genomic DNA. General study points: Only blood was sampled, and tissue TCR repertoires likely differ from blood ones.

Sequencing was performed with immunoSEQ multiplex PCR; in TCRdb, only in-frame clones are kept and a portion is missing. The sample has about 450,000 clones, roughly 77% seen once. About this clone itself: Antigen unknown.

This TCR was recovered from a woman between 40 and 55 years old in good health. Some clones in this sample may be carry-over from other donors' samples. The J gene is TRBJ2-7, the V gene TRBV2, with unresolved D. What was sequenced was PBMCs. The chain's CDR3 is CASKRESYEQYF. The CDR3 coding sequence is TGTGCCAGCAAGAGAGAATCCTACGAGCAGTACTTC.